The following is a T cell receptor beta chain sequence with its context. The record originates from a study of blood T cell repertoires in COVID-19. The protocol was immunoSEQ multiplex PCR, while the TCRdb copy is restricted to in-frame clones and leaves out a portion. Among over 450,000 clones, 85% to 90% were seen once, and the ten largest hold less than 9.5%. The V segment lost 4 bases and the J segment 3 bases; nucleotides outside the gene matches: 12. The CDR3 contains 17 residues. Per the germline V gene, CDR1 is SGHRS and CDR2 is YFSETQ. The sample comprised peripheral blood. The chain uses TRBV5-1 and TRBJ2-2; 7 nucleotides agree with TRBD1. This receptor was obtained from a woman aged 50 to 60 with COVID-19, enrolled during active disease. This chain's CDR3 is CASSKNSGTEYTGELFF. DNA for the CDR3: TGCGCCAGCAGCAAAAATTCCGGGACAGAATACACCGGGGAGCTGTTTTTT.